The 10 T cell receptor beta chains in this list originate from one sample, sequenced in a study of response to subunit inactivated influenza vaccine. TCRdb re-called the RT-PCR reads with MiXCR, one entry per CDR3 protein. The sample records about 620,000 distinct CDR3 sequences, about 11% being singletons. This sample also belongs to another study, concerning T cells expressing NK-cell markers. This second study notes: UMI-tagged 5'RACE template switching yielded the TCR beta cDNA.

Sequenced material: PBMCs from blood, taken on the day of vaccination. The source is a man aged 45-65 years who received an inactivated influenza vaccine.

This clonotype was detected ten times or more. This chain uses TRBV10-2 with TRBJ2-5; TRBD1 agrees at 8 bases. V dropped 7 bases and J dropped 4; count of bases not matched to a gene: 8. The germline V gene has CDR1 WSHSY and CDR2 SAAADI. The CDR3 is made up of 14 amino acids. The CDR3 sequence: CASTPDRVGETQYF. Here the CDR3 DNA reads TGCGCCAGCACCCCGGACAGGGTAGGAGAGACCCAGTACTTC.

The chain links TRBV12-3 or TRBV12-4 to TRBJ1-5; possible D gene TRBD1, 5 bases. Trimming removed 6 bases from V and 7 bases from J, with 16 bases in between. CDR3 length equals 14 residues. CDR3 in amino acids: CASRPRWPGQPQHF. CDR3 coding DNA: TGTGCCAGCAGGCCTCGGTGGCCAGGGCAGCCCCAGCATTTT.

CDR3 region: CASSPQGRIQETQYF. CDR3 in DNA: TGTGCCAGCAGCCCACAAGGGCGAATCCAAGAGACCCAGTACTTC. The V gene is TRBV6-2 or TRBV6-3, the J gene TRBJ2-5; no firm D call. The germline V gene encodes CDR1 MNHEY and CDR2 SVGEGT. The germline V and J ends were trimmed by 6 bases and 1 base, with 15 bases remaining between them. The CDR3 extends over 15 amino acids.

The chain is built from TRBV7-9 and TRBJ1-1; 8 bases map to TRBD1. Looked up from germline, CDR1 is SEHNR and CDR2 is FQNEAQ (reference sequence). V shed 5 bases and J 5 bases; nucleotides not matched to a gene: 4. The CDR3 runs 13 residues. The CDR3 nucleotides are TGTGCCAGCAGCGGACAGGGACAAACTGAAGCTTTCTTT. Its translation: CASSGQGQTEAFF.

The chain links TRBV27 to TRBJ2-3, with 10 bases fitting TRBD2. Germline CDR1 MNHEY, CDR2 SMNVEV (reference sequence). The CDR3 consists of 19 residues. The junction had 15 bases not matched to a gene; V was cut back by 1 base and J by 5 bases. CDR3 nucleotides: TGTGCCAGCAGTTTATTTTCCCCCCCGGTAGCGGGAGGTGAAGATACGCAGTATTTT. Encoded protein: CASSLFSPPVAGGEDTQYF.

The CDR3 reads CASNHRAKVNEQFF. For the CDR3, the DNA is TGTGCCAGCAACCACAGGGCCAAGGTCAATGAGCAGTTCTTC. This rearrangement joins TRBV7-9 to TRBJ2-1, with TRBD1 as a possible D gene (6 bases). Germline V CDR1 and CDR2: SEHNR, FQNEAQ (reference sequence). The CDR3 is 14 residues long. Trimming stripped 7 bases from V and 6 bases from J, with 16 bases between.

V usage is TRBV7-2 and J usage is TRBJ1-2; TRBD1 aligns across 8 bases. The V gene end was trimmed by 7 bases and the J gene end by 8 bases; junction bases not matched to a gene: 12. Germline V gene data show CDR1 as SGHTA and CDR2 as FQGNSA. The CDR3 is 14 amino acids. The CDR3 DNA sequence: TGTGCCAGCACCCCTTTGGACAGGGCCTACGGCTACACCTTC. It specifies CASTPLDRAYGYTF.

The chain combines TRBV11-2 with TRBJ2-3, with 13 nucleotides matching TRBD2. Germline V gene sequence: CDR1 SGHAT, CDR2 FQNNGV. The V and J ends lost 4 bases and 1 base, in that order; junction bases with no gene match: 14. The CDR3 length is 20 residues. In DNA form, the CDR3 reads TGTGCCAGCAGCTCCAACCGACTAGCGGGAGGTACGTCTCGCACAGATACGCAGTATTTT. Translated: CASSSNRLAGGTSRTDTQYF.

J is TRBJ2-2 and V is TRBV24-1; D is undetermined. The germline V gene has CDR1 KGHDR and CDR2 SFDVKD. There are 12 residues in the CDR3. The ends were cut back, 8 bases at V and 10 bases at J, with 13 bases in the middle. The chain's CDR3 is CATNVKPEELFF. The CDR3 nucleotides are TGTGCCACCAATGTAAAACCCGAGGAGCTGTTTTTT.

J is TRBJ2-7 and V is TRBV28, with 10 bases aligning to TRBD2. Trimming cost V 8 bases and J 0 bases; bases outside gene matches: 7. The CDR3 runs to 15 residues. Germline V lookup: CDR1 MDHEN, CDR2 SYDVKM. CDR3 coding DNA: TGTGCCAGCCTCCCCGGGACTAGCGACTCCTACGAGCAGTACTTC. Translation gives CASLPGTSDSYEQYF.